A selection of T cell receptor beta chains follows, all from one sample in a study of cytomegalovirus exposure and HLA in healthy donors. Assay: immunoSEQ multiplex PCR; the TCRdb copy retains only in-frame clones and omits some. This table holds some 180,000 clones, around 73% found once. The sequenced sample consisted of PBMCs. These receptors were taken from a woman aged 25 to 39 in good health and CMV-seronegative. Each CDR3 is given with its conserved first and last residue. The D gene is left open where the match is weak. Size values are once, few and many counts, or a class for expanded clones, and some rows have none.

V	D	size	J	DNA	CDR3
TRBV30	.	few	TRBJ2-3	TGTGCCTACTCAGCCGGGGGAGATACGCAGTATTTT	CAYSAGGDTQYF
TRBV10-3	TRBD1	few	TRBJ1-4	TGTGCCATCAGTGAGGACAGGGGAGGGGAAAAACTGTTTTTT	CAISEDRGGEKLFF
TRBV7-9	.	once	TRBJ1-5	TGTTCCAGCAGCTTATTTGGTGAGGGTCAGCCCCAGCATTTT	CSSSLFGEGQPQHF
TRBV28	.	.	TRBJ2-4	TGTGCCAGCAGTTTGGTCGGGATAGCCAAAAACATTCAGTACTTC	CASSLVGIAKNIQYF
TRBV4-2	TRBD2	.	TRBJ2-7	TGTGCCAGCAGCCAAGATGGGGCGGGGGGGCCGGCGTGGCTCGAGCAGTACTTC	CASSQDGAGGPAWLEQYF
TRBV27	TRBD1	.	TRBJ1-2	TGTGCCAGCAGTTCGGACAGGGCCTATGGCTACACCTTC	CASSSDRAYGYTF
TRBV30	.	few	TRBJ1-2	TGTGCCTGGAGTCCTTGGGACATCCTAAGCTATGGCTACACCTTC	CAWSPWDILSYGYTF
TRBV7-9	.	.	TRBJ2-2	TGTGCCAGCAAATTATACGGGGAACTCACCGGGGAGCTGTTTTTT	CASKLYGELTGELFF
TRBV4-1	.	.	TRBJ1-2	TGCGCCAGCAGCCAAGTAGGGACTTATGGCTACACCTTC	CASSQVGTYGYTF
TRBV10-3	.	.	TRBJ1-1	TGTGCCATCAGTGAGTCGTTAGCCACTGAAGCTTTCTTT	CAISESLATEAFF
TRBV2	.	.	TRBJ1-1	TGTGCCAGCAGTGATGGGGGGGGGAACACTGAAGCTTTCTTT	CASSDGGGNTEAFF
TRBV10-3	TRBD2	.	TRBJ2-5	TGTGCCATCTCGACTAGCCGTATGGAGACCCAGTACTTC	CAISTSRMETQYF
TRBV5-1	.	.	TRBJ1-6	TGCGCCAGCAGCTTGGTAACAGACCATAATTCACCCCTCCACTTT	CASSLVTDHNSPLHF
TRBV9	.	.	TRBJ2-5	TGTGCCAGCAGCGTAGCTGGGATAGAGGGGACCCAGTACTTC	CASSVAGIEGTQYF
TRBV30	.	few	TRBJ2-7	TGTGCCTGGAGTGTATTCGACGAGCAGTACTTC	CAWSVFDEQYF
TRBV2	.	.	TRBJ1-6	TGTGCCAGCAGAAACAGGGTTTATAATTCACCCCTCCACTTT	CASRNRVYNSPLHF
TRBV28	TRBD2	.	TRBJ2-1	TGTGCCAGCAGTTTAATTGTGGGAGGGGAAAACAATGAGCAGTTCTTC	CASSLIVGGENNEQFF
TRBV5-1	TRBD1	.	TRBJ2-5	TGCGCCAGCAGCTTGCGCCCCTCGGGACAGGGAGGGACCCAGTACTTC	CASSLRPSGQGGTQYF
TRBV7-6	.	.	TRBJ1-3	TGTGCCAGCAGCTTATTAGGCGGCGGAGGGGGAAACACCATATATTTT	CASSLLGGGGGNTIYF
TRBV6-1	.	few	TRBJ2-2	TGTGCCAGCAGCAGGGGCACTGGGACCGGGGAGCTGTTTTTT	CASSRGTGTGELFF
TRBV9	.	.	TRBJ1-1	TGTGCCAGCAGCGTAGCTAGTGGCACTGAAGCTTTCTTT	CASSVASGTEAFF
TRBV7-2	TRBD2	.	TRBJ2-7	TGTGCCAGCAGCGCCTTTGCGAGCGGACTAGCGGGCGAGCAGTACTTC	CASSAFASGLAGEQYF
TRBV29-1	.	.	TRBJ2-1	TGCAGCGTTGTTGGAGCTGGAGGAATCTACAATGAGCAGTTCTTC	CSVVGAGGIYNEQFF
TRBV29-1	.	.	TRBJ2-2	TGCAGCGTTCCAGATATCACCGGGGAGCTGTTTTTT	CSVPDITGELFF
TRBV18	TRBD2	once	TRBJ2-1	TGTGCCAGCTCACCATCGGCCCTAGCGGGAGGGACGCATGAGCAGTTCTTC	CASSPSALAGGTHEQFF